A selection of T cell receptor beta chains follows, all from one sample in a study of persistence of HIV-infected CD4 T cells. What these receptors recognize is not known. Generated by immunoSEQ multiplex PCR, the TCRdb table keeps only in-frame clones and is missing some. The table records about 64,000 clones, more than 70% of them present only once. Sequencing used CD4+ T cells sorted from PBMCs after approximately 20-hour stimulation, obtained from a patient who received antiretroviral therapy. All receptors derive from an adult man with HIV who was CMV-seropositive. The CDR3 runs from the conserved cysteine through the conserved F or W. The D gene is left open where the match is weak. Where a row states a size, it is once, few, many or the class of an expanded clone; other rows omit it.

D	size	J	V	DNA	CDR3
NA	NA	TRBJ1-2	TRBV5-5	TGTGCCAGCAGCTTGGCCTCTAAGGGTCTAGGAGCGAGTGGCTACACCTTC	CASSLASKGLGASGYTF
TRBD1	NA	TRBJ2-1	TRBV18	TGTGCCAGCTCATCTCGGACAGGGGGGCTAAGCTCCTACAATGAGCAGTTCTTC	CASSSRTGGLSSYNEQFF
NA	NA	TRBJ2-7	TRBV19	TGTGCCAGTAGTATATTAAACTCTCGGGTGCGGGGACCAAGGGGCGAGCAGTACTTC	CASSILNSRVRGPRGEQYF
NA	NA	TRBJ1-2	TRBV5-1	TGCGCCAGCAGCTTGGCTGACCAGCGAGGGGGCTATGGCTACACCTTC	CASSLADQRGGYGYTF
NA	NA	TRBJ1-1	TRBV7-9	TGTGCCAGCAGCCCCCAGACGGGGAGGACTGAAGCTTTCTTT	CASSPQTGRTEAFF
NA	NA	TRBJ2-7	TRBV5-1	TGCGCCAGCAGCTTGGCGGTAGGTTCCGGGTTAGAGGAGCAGTACTTC	CASSLAVGSGLEEQYF
NA	once	TRBJ2-7	TRBV13	TGTGCCAGCAGCTTAAGAGCGGTTACTACCTACGAGCAGTACTTC	CASSLRAVTTYEQYF
NA	once	TRBJ2-2	TRBV5-1	TGCGCCAGCAAGGTACAGGGTAACACCGGGGAGCTGTTTTTT	CASKVQGNTGELFF
NA	NA	TRBJ2-3	TRBV11-3	TGTGCCAGCAGCCAAACTTACAGGGATACGCAGTATTTT	CASSQTYRDTQYF
NA	NA	TRBJ1-4	TRBV21-1	TGTGCCAGCCCAGAAGGCAGCGCTAATGAAAAACTGTTTTTT	CASPEGSANEKLFF
NA	few	TRBJ2-1	TRBV6-5	TGTGCCAGCAGTTTGACTCCTTCGCGCTACAATGAGCAGTTCTTC	CASSLTPSRYNEQFF
NA	few	TRBJ2-7	TRBV3-1/TRBV3-2	TGTGCCAGCAGCCAAGATGCGCGCCGGAGGAAAACCTACGAGCAGTACTTC	CASSQDARRRKTYEQYF
TRBD1	once	TRBJ2-7	TRBV6-5	TGTGCCAGCTTATCCGGGACAGCCAGCTCCTACGAGCAGTACTTC	CASLSGTASSYEQYF
TRBD1	NA	TRBJ1-6	TRBV18	TGTGCCAGCTCACCCGATTACAGGGGTAATTCACCCCTCCACTTT	CASSPDYRGNSPLHF
TRBD2	once	TRBJ2-2	TRBV6-5	TGTGCCAGCCGAGCGGGGGCCTCGAACACCGGGGAGCTGTTTTTT	CASRAGASNTGELFF
TRBD1	medium-sized	TRBJ1-5	TRBV6-5	TGTGCCAGCGGTAGGACAGGGGAAGATCAGCCCCAGCATTTT	CASGRTGEDQPQHF
NA	NA	TRBJ2-7	TRBV5-8	TGTGCCAGCAGCTTGCTTCGGACGGGATCCTACGAGCAGTACTTC	CASSLLRTGSYEQYF
TRBD1	NA	TRBJ1-1	TRBV7-3	TGTGCCAGCAGTCAAGGACAGGGCACTGAAGCTTTCTTT	CASSQGQGTEAFF
TRBD1	NA	TRBJ1-5	TRBV28	TGTGCCAGCGGGCGACAGGGACCTAATCAGCCCCAGCATTTT	CASGRQGPNQPQHF
NA	once	TRBJ1-5	TRBV15	TGTGCCACCAGCAGAGACCCTGGGGGGGGGCAGCCCCAGCATTTT	CATSRDPGGGQPQHF
TRBD1	NA	TRBJ1-5	TRBV2	TGTGCCAGCCAAGGACAGGGAGGCAATCAGCCCCAGCATTTT	CASQGQGGNQPQHF
NA	few	TRBJ1-6	TRBV28	TGTGCCAGCAATTGGGGGAATTCACCCCTCCACTTT	CASNWGNSPLHF
NA	NA	TRBJ2-7	TRBV10-3	TGTGCCATCAGTGAGTCCGAACAGGGTTCCTACGAGCAGTACTTC	CAISESEQGSYEQYF
NA	NA	TRBJ2-5	TRBV7-9	TGTGCCAGCAGCTTAGAAAGGGGGACCCTAGGGACCCAGTACTTC	CASSLERGTLGTQYF
NA	few	TRBJ2-3	TRBV12-3/TRBV12-4	TGTGCCAGCACTTCTCGGAATTCGGTCTCGCAGTATTTT	CASTSRNSVSQYF
NA	NA	TRBJ2-1	TRBV5-4	TGTGCCAGCAGCTCGGGACTTATCAATGAGCAGTTCTTC	CASSSGLINEQFF
NA	NA	TRBJ2-7	TRBV7-8	TGTGCCAGCAGCCATCCGGGACGCCGGGACGAGCAGTACTTC	CASSHPGRRDEQYF
NA	NA	TRBJ2-7	TRBV28	TGTGCCAGCAGTTCTCCGTCGGTGGCGTACTTC	CASSSPSVAYF
NA	few	TRBJ1-2	TRBV27	TGTGCCAGCAGTACCAACTTTGCGTATGGCTACACCTTC	CASSTNFAYGYTF
NA	once	TRBJ2-1	TRBV7-9	TGTGCCAGCAGTCCAAAGTGGGGGCGGGTAAATGAGCAGTTCTTC	CASSPKWGRVNEQFF
TRBD1	NA	TRBJ1-6	TRBV6-1	TGTGCCAGCAGTGAAATTCTGGGACAGGGGAATTCACCCCTCCACTTT	CASSEILGQGNSPLHF
TRBD1	NA	TRBJ2-6	TRBV19	TGTGCCAGTAGTTTGGGGACAGGGGGGACTGGGGCCAACGTCCTGACTTTC	CASSLGTGGTGANVLTF
TRBD1	NA	TRBJ1-2	TRBV6-5	TGTGCCAGCAGGGCCCCGGGACAGAGAATTTATGGCTACACCTTC	CASRAPGQRIYGYTF
NA	NA	TRBJ1-5	TRBV5-1	TGCGCCAGCAGCTTGGGGGGGGATCAGCCCCAGCATTTT	CASSLGGDQPQHF
NA	once	TRBJ2-2	TRBV6-5	TGTGCCAGCAGAACGGGGACCGGGGAGCTGTTTTTT	CASRTGTGELFF
TRBD1	NA	TRBJ2-3	TRBV28	TGTGCCATCCGGACAGGGACCACAGATACGCAGTATTTT	CAIRTGTTDTQYF
NA	NA	TRBJ1-1	TRBV5-4	TGTGCCAGCAGCTTGGGGCAGGTCTCGAACACTGAAGCTTTCTTT	CASSLGQVSNTEAFF
TRBD1	NA	TRBJ1-2	TRBV19	TGTGCCAGTAGTACCCGGGAGACAGGGGCTTCTAACTATGGCTACACCTTC	CASSTRETGASNYGYTF
NA	NA	TRBJ1-1	TRBV7-2	TGTGCCAGCAGCACAACAGGTAGCACTGAAGCTTTCTTT	CASSTTGSTEAFF
TRBD1	few	TRBJ1-5	TRBV2	TGTGCCAGCAGTGACCCGGGACAGGGGTTCGGTCAGCCCCAGCATTTT	CASSDPGQGFGQPQHF
NA	NA	TRBJ2-1	TRBV4-2	TGTGCCAGCAGTCCTCGGGGAGGCGATGAGCAGTTCTTC	CASSPRGGDEQFF
TRBD1	NA	TRBJ1-4	TRBV28	TGTGCCAGCCTACGGACAGGACCTTCCGAAAAACTGTTTTTT	CASLRTGPSEKLFF
NA	NA	TRBJ1-1	TRBV19	TGTGCCAGTAGCTCCGGGCAGAACTTCAGGGGCACTGAAGCTTTCTTT	CASSSGQNFRGTEAFF
NA	NA	TRBJ2-7	TRBV4-2	TGTGCCAGCAGCCAGATAGGACCGGGAAACGAGCAGTACTTC	CASSQIGPGNEQYF
NA	NA	TRBJ1-3	TRBV3-1/TRBV3-2	TGTGCCAGCAGTCGCGGACACTTTAGCTCTGGAAACACCATATATTTT	CASSRGHFSSGNTIYF
TRBD1	NA	TRBJ1-2	TRBV5-4	TGTGCCAGCAAGGGGACAGGGGGCTATGGCTACACCTTC	CASKGTGGYGYTF
NA	NA	TRBJ2-3	TRBV3-1/TRBV3-2	TGTGCCAGCAGTCTCAACAGGGAGAATACGCAGTATTTT	CASSLNRENTQYF
TRBD1	NA	TRBJ1-2	TRBV19	TGTGCCAGTACCATAGACAGGGATGGCTACACCTTC	CASTIDRDGYTF
NA	NA	TRBJ1-3	TRBV10-3	TGTGCCATCAGTGGAGGACAGACCTCTGGAAACACCATATATTTT	CAISGGQTSGNTIYF
NA	NA	TRBJ1-2	TRBV18	TGTGCCAGCTCACCACGGGGTAAGGGGAGCTATGGCTACACCTTC	CASSPRGKGSYGYTF
NA	few	TRBJ1-2	TRBV28	TGTGCCAGCAGGGCGGGTGGGGGCTACACCTTC	CASRAGGGYTF
TRBD1	once	TRBJ1-2	TRBV4-1	TGCGCCAGCAGCCAAGGGAGGGCAGGGGGTAACTATGGCTACACCTTC	CASSQGRAGGNYGYTF
NA	once	TRBJ1-5	TRBV7-2	TGTGCCAGCAGCTTAGATATCCGGGAGCGGAGCAATCAGCCCCAGCATTTT	CASSLDIRERSNQPQHF
TRBD1	NA	TRBJ1-6	TRBV6-6	TGTGCCAGCAGACCCCGGACAGGGGGGTCACCCCTCCACTTT	CASRPRTGGSPLHF
TRBD1	NA	TRBJ1-1	TRBV6-5	TGTGCCAGCAGCTCCGGGACAGGGTACACTGAAGCTTTCTTT	CASSSGTGYTEAFF